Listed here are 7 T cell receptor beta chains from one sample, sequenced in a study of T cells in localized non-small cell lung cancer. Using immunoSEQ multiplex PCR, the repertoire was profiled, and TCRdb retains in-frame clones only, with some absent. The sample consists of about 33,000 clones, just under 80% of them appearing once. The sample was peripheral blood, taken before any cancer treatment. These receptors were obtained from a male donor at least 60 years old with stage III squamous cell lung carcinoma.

As DNA, the CDR3 is TGTGCCAGTAGTATAGATCCGGGGGCCCCTTATGGCTACACCTTC. Its protein product is CASSIDPGAPYGYTF. This chain links TRBV19 with TRBJ1-2; tentatively, D is TRBD1 (6 bases). The CDR3 contains 15 residues. Trimming pared 0 bases from V and 5 bases from J, leaving 13 bases between. Germline CDR1 and CDR2: LNHDA and SQIVND (reference sequence). Together with reference TRBV19 and TRBJ1-2, the CDR3 gives the full variable domain: DGGITQSPKYLFRKEGQNVTLSCEQNLNHDAMYWYRQDPGQGLRLIYYSQIVNDFQKGDIAEGYSVSREKKESFPLTVTSAQKNPTAFYLCASSIDPGAPYGYTFGSGTRLTVV.

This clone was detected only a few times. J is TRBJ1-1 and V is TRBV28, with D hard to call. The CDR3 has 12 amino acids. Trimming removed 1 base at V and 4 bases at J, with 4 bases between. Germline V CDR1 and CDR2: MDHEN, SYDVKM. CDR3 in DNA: TGTGCCAGCAGTTTATCATCCACTGAAGCTTTCTTT. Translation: CASSLSSTEAFF.

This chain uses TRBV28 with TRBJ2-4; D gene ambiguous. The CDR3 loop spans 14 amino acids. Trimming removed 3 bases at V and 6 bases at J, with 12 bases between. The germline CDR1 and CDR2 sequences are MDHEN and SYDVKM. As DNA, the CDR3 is TGTGCCAGCAGTTTGAGGCAGGCCCCAAACATTCAGTACTTC. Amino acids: CASSLRQAPNIQYF.

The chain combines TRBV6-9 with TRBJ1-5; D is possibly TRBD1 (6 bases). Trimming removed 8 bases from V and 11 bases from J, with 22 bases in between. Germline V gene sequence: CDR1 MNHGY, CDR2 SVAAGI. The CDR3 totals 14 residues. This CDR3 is CASSGRGTIMAQHF. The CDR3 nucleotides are TGTGCCAGCTCCGGGCGGGGGACAATCATGGCCCAGCATTTT.

The CDR3 protein is CASSFGTSRETQYF. The CDR3 region has the DNA TGTGCCAGCAGTTTCGGGACTAGCAGAGAGACCCAGTACTTC. V usage is TRBV27 and J usage is TRBJ2-5; 9 bases are shared with TRBD2. This CDR3 is 14 amino acids long. Germline CDR1 and CDR2: MNHEY and SMNVEV (reference sequence). Trimming removed 3 bases from V and 4 bases from J; junction bases left unmatched: 3.

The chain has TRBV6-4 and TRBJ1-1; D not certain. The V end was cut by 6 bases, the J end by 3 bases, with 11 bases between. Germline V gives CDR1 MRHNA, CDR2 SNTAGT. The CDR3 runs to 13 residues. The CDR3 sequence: CASRAEADTEAFF. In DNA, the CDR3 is TGTGCCAGCAGAGCAGAGGCGGACACTGAAGCTTTCTTT.

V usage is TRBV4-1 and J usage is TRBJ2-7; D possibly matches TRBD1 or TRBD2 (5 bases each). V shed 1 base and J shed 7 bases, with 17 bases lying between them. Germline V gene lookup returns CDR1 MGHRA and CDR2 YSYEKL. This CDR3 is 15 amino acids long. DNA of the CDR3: TGCGCCAGCAGCCAAGGTAGGCAGGGCCCGGGGGAGCAGTACTTC. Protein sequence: CASSQGRQGPGEQYF.